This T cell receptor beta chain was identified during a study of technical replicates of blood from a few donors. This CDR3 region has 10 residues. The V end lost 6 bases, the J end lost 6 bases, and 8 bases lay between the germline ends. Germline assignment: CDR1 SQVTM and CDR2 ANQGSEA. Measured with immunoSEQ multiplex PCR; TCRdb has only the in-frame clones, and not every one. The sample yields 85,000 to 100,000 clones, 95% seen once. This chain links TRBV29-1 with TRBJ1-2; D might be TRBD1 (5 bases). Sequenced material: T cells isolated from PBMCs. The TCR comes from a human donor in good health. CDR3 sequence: CSVRRDGYTF. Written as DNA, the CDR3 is TGCAGCGTCCGCAGGGATGGCTACACCTTC.